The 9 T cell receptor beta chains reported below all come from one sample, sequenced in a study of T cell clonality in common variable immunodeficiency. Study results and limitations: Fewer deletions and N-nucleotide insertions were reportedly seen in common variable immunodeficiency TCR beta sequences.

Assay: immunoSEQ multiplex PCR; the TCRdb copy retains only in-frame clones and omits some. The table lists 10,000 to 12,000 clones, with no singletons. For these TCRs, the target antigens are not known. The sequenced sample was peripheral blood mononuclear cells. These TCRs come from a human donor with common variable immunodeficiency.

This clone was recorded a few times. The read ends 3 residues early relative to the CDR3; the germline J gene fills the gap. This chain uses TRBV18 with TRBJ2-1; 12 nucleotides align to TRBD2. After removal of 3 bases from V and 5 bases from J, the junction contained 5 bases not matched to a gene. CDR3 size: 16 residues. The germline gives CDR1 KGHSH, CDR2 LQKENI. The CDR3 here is CASSPLAGGLDNEQFF. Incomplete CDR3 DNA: TGTGCCAGCTCACCGCTAGCGGGAGGGCTAGACAATGAG.

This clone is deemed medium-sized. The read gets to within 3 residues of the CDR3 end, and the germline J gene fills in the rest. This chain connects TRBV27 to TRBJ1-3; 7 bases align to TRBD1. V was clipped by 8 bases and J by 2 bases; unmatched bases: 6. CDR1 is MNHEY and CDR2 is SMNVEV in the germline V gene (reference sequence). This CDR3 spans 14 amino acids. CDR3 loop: CASRTQGAGNTIYF. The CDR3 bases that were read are TGTGCCAGCCGCACCCAGGGGGCTGGAAACACC.

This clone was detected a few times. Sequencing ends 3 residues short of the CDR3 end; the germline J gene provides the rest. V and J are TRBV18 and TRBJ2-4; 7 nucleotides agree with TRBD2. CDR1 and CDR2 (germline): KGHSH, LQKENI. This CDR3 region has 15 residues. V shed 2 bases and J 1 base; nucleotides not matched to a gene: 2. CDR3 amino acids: CASSPGEGAKNIQYF. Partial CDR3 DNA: TGTGCCAGCTCACCAGGGGAGGGGGCCAAAAACATT.

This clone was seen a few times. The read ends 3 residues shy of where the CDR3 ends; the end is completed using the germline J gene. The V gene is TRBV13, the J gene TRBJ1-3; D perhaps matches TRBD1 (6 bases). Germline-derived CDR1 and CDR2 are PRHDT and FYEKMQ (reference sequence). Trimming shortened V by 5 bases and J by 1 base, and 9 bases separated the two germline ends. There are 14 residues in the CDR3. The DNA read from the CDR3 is TGTGCCAGCAGCACCAGGGGATCTGGAAACACC. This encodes CASSTRGSGNT. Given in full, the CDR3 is CASSTRGSGNTIYF.

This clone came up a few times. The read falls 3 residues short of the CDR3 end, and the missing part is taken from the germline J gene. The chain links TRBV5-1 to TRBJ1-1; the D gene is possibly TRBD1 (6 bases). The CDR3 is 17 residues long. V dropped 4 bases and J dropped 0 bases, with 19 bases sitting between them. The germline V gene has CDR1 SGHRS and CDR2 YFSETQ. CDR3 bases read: TGCGCCAGCAGCAACACAGCAGGGGCAGGGGTGAACACTGAA. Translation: CASSNTAGAGVNTE. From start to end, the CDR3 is CASSNTAGAGVNTEAFF.

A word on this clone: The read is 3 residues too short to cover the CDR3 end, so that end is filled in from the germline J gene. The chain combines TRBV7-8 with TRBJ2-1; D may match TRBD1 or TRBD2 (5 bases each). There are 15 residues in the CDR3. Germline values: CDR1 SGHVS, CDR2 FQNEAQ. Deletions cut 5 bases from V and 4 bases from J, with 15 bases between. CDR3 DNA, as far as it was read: TGTGCCAGCAGCCGAGGGGCGCTACTGTACAATGAG. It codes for CASSRGALLYNE. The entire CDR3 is CASSRGALLYNEQFF.

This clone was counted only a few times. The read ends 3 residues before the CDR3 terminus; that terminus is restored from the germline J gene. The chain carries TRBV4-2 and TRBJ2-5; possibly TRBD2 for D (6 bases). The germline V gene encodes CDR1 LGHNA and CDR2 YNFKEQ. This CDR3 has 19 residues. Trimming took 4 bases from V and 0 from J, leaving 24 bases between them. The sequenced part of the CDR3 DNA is TGTGCCAGCAGCCCCTTTGGTCTGGGAGTAGCGGCTTACCAAGAGACC. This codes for CASSPFGLGVAAYQET. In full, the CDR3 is CASSPFGLGVAAYQETQYF.

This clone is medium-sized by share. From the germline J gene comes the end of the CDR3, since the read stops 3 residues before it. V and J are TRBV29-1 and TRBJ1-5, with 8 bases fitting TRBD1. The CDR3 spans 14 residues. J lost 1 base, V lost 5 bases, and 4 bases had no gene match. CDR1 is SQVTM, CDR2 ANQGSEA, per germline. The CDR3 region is CSVSAGGSNQPQHF. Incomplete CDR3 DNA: TGCAGCGTTTCGGCAGGGGGCAGCAATCAGCCC.

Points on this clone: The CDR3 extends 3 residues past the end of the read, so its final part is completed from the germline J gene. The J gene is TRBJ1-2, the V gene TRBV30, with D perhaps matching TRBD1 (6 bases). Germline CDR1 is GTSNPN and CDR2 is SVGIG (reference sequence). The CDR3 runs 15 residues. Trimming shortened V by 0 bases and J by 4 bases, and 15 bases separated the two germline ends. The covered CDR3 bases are TGTGCCTGGAGTGTCAATTTGCTCAGGGGCTATGGC. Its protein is CAWSVNLLRGYG. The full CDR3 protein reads CAWSVNLLRGYGYTF. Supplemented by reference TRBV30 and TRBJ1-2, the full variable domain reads SQTIHQWPATLVQPVGSPLSLECTVEGTSNPNLYWYRQAAGRGLQLLFYSVGIGQISSEVPQNLSASRPQDRQFILSSKKLLLSDSGFYLCAWSVNLLRGYGYTFGSGTRLTVV.